This T cell receptor (beta chain) was identified in a study of blood T cell repertoires in COVID-19. Study information: Donors in the United States, Italy and Spain gave samples during acute or convalescent COVID-19. T cells, B-cell-depleted T cells, or PBMCs supplied cDNA or gDNA.

This table comes from immunoSEQ multiplex PCR, and its TCRdb copy is limited to in-frame clones, with some not included. The sample holds roughly 120,000 clones; about 88% are singletons and the top ten take 8% to 9.5%. Trimming pared 4 bases from V and 11 bases from J, leaving 14 bases between. Germline loops: CDR1 LGHNA, CDR2 YSLEER. This CDR3 spans 13 amino acids. Sequencing input: peripheral blood. This receptor was obtained from a woman in her seventies who had recovered from COVID-19. The V gene is TRBV4-3, the J gene TRBJ1-4; D perhaps matches TRBD1 (5 bases). This CDR3 reads CASSPGMEGKLFF. In nucleotides, the CDR3 is TGCGCCAGCAGCCCCGGGATGGAGGGGAAACTGTTTTTT.